A single sample gave rise to the 29 T cell receptor beta chains below, sequenced in a study of shared clonotypes between healthy human individuals. Sequencing was performed with immunoSEQ multiplex PCR; in TCRdb, only in-frame clones are kept and a portion is missing. The data hold more than 2 million clones, with 95% observed a single time. The sequenced sample was naive CD4+ T cells sorted from blood. This sample's subset: CD45RA+ positively selected. The source of these receptors is a man between 18 and 35 years old in good health.

Concerning this clone itself: A read error may explain this, as a much larger clone is one base away. V and J are TRBV7-8 and TRBJ1-1; D might be TRBD1 (5 bases). The V end lost 3 bases, the J end lost 0 bases, and 8 bases lay between the germline ends. This CDR3 contains 14 residues. The germline V gene has CDR1 SGHVS and CDR2 FQNEAQ. CDR3 sequence (DNA): TGTGCCAGCAGCTTTGGACACCTGAACACTGAAGCTTTCTTT. This translates into CASSFGHLNTEAFF.

The count of this clone is one. The chain carries TRBV11-3 and TRBJ2-7; perhaps TRBD2 as D (7 bases). This CDR3 has 15 amino acids. V was shortened by 5 bases and J by 2 bases, with 16 bases between the two germline ends. Germline CDR1 and CDR2: SGHNT and YENEEA. CDR3 protein: CASSRGASEPYEQYF. The CDR3 DNA is TGTGCCAGCAGCCGGGGGGCCAGCGAGCCCTACGAGCAGTACTTC.

A note on this clone: The sample carries other DNA sequences with the same CDR3. This chain joins TRBV28 and TRBJ1-5; the match to TRBD1 covers 8 bases. With V trimmed by 5 bases and J by 3 bases, 6 bases remained unmatched. Germline V lookup: CDR1 MDHEN, CDR2 SYDVKM. The length of the CDR3 is 15 residues. CDR3 sequence: CASSRDRGNNQPQHF. CDR3 DNA: TGTGCCAGCAGTAGAGACAGGGGAAACAATCAGCCCCAGCATTTT.

J is TRBJ1-2 and V is TRBV6-1; the D is unclear. Germline V gives CDR1 MNHNS, CDR2 SASEGT. The V gene lost 0 bases and the J gene lost 6 bases, with 14 bases spanning the gap. CDR3 length: 15 amino acids. The CDR3 DNA follows: TGTGCCAGCAGTGAAGCGCGTGGGTTTGCAAATGGCTACACCTTC. This gives the protein CASSEARGFANGYTF.

Of note for this clone: Other DNA sequences in the same sample also yield this CDR3. V gene TRBV5-1 combines with J gene TRBJ2-5; tentatively, D is TRBD1 (5 bases). Trimming took 4 bases from V and 2 from J, leaving 9 bases between them. The CDR3 is 13 amino acids. Looked up from germline, CDR1 is SGHRS and CDR2 is YFSETQ. The CDR3 protein is CASSPGQQETQYF. DNA of the CDR3: TGCGCCAGCAGCCCAGGACAACAAGAGACCCAGTACTTC.

In regard to this clone: A junction boundary mismatches the germline segment, possibly from a read error. The rearrangement joins TRBV7-7 to TRBJ2-1; D possibly corresponds to TRBD1 (5 bases). This CDR3 has 15 amino acids. CDR1 and CDR2 from the germline V gene are SSHAT and FNYEAQ (reference sequence). The CDR3 is CASSLGVSVYNEQFF. CDR3 DNA: TGTGCTAGCAGCTTAGGGGTTTCCGTCTACAATGAGCAGTTCTTC.

The chain couples TRBV7-2 to TRBJ1-3; 7 bases agree with TRBD1. The CDR3 length is 15 residues. After removal of 5 bases from V and 4 bases from J, the junction contained 8 bases not matched to a gene. Germline V gene sequence: CDR1 SGHTA, CDR2 FQGNSA. CDR3 sequence (DNA): TGTGCCAGCAGCAGGGACAGAGTTGACGGAAACACCATATATTTT. Translation: CASSRDRVDGNTIYF.

The chain carries TRBV7-2 and TRBJ2-1, with D maybe TRBD2 (8 bases). The ends were cut back, 5 bases at V and 0 bases at J, with 20 bases in the middle. This CDR3 spans 18 amino acids. Germline loops: CDR1 SGHTA, CDR2 FQGNSA. The CDR3 bases are TGTGCCAGCAGCCCTACAGGGGAGCGGGGGAGCTCCTACAATGAGCAGTTCTTC. Amino acid sequence: CASSPTGERGSSYNEQFF.

The chain carries TRBV6-5 and TRBJ1-3; D uncertain. The CDR3 covers 14 residues. The V and J ends lost 6 bases and 3 bases respectively, with 12 bases between them. Germline V CDR1 and CDR2: MNHEY, SVGAGI. CDR3 bases: TGTGCCAGCAGCGAAACTAGCTATGGAAACACCATATATTTT. This translates into CASSETSYGNTIYF.

The chain carries TRBV6-5 and TRBJ2-5; no reliable D call. Germline V CDR1 and CDR2: MNHEY, SVGAGI. The length of the CDR3 is 13 residues. With 6 bases removed from V and 1 base from J, the gap between germline ends came to 9 bases. The CDR3 DNA reads TGTGCCAGCAGCCTACTCAGCCAAGAGACCCAGTACTTC. It translates to CASSLLSQETQYF.

This clone was detected many times. The chain combines TRBV5-6 with TRBJ1-1, with TRBD1 as a possible D gene (5 bases). Germline values: CDR1 SGHDT, CDR2 YYEEEE. The CDR3 totals 15 residues. Trimming took off 0 bases at V and 5 bases at J, with 14 bases between the two ends. The CDR3 nucleotides read TGTGCCAGCAGCTTGGGTCCAGGGACGGGGACTGAAGCTTTCTTT. It yields the protein CASSLGPGTGTEAFF.

A note on this clone: This sample also contains other DNA sequences that code for the same CDR3. The V call is TRBV6-6, the J call TRBJ1-5; perhaps TRBD1 as D (6 bases). Germline V gene lookup returns CDR1 MNHNY and CDR2 SVGAGI (reference sequence). The CDR3 length is 13 residues. Trimming cost V 5 bases and J 2 bases, with 7 bases left between them. The CDR3 here is CASSRQGNQPQHF. CDR3 nucleotide sequence: TGTGCCAGCAGTCGACAGGGCAATCAGCCCCAGCATTTT.

V and J are TRBV6-6 and TRBJ1-1, with TRBD1 as a possible D gene (5 bases). With 2 bases removed from V and 6 bases from J, the gap between germline ends came to 13 bases. This CDR3 has 14 amino acids. CDR1 is MNHNY, CDR2 SVGAGI, per germline (reference sequence). The DNA for the CDR3 is TGTGCCAGCAGTTACCGAAGAGGGGACGCTGAAGCTTTCTTT. Protein sequence: CASSYRRGDAEAFF.

The rearrangement joins TRBV10-3 to TRBJ2-5; D gene unclear. CDR3 size: 13 residues. Per the germline V gene, CDR1 is ENHRY and CDR2 is SYGVKD. Trimming left V 4 bases short and J 5 bases short, with 11 bases between. CDR3 bases: TGTGCCATCAGTGCCGTGGGCACCGAGACCCAGTACTTC. This translates into CAISAVGTETQYF.

The gene calls are TRBV6-1 and TRBJ2-7; D may match TRBD1 or TRBD2 (6 bases each). This CDR3 comprises 14 residues. CDR1 and CDR2 (germline): MNHNS, SASEGT. The V end lost 8 bases, the J end lost 1 base, and 15 bases lay between the germline ends. The CDR3 sequence: CASRRTAGSYEQYF. In nucleotides, the CDR3 is TGTGCCAGCCGGCGGACAGCGGGTTCCTACGAGCAGTACTTC.

The V gene is TRBV18, the J gene TRBJ1-1; the D is unclear. V shed 3 bases and J shed 4 bases, with 12 bases lying between them. Germline CDR1 and CDR2: KGHSH and LQKENI. The CDR3 consists of 14 residues. CDR3 in amino acids: CASSPEQLSTEAFF. The DNA of the CDR3 is TGTGCCAGCTCACCGGAACAGCTGAGCACTGAAGCTTTCTTT.

The V and J genes are TRBV15 and TRBJ1-4, with D unclear. Germline V lookup: CDR1 LNHNV, CDR2 YYDKDF (reference sequence). CDR3 size: 15 residues. V dropped 4 bases and J dropped 8 bases, with 17 bases sitting between them. DNA for the CDR3: TGTGCCACCAGCAACCCGGACGTTGAAGGGGAAAAACTGTTTTTT. Translation gives CATSNPDVEGEKLFF.

This clone showed up just once. The chain is built from TRBV28 and TRBJ1-2; possible D gene TRBD1, 5 bases. The V end was cut by 1 base, the J end by 5 bases, with 14 bases between. The CDR3 sequence is 15 residues long. Looked up from germline, CDR1 is MDHEN and CDR2 is SYDVKM. This CDR3 is CASSLSQGWGYGYTF. CDR3 coding DNA: TGTGCCAGCAGTTTATCCCAAGGGTGGGGGTATGGCTACACCTTC.

V and J are TRBV6-5 and TRBJ2-3, with TRBD2 matching over 8 bases. Germline trimming cut 2 bases from V and 6 bases from J; bases unmatched to any gene: 7. Germline V CDR1 and CDR2: MNHEY, SVGAGI. This CDR3 region has 15 residues. This CDR3 reads CASSYGLAAADTQYF. The CDR3 region has the DNA TGTGCCAGCAGTTACGGACTAGCCGCCGCGGATACGCAGTATTTT.

The chain carries TRBV27 and TRBJ1-1; D gene ambiguous. The germline V gene has CDR1 MNHEY and CDR2 SMNVEV (reference sequence). V was trimmed by 5 bases and J by 2 bases, leaving 9 bases between them. CDR3 size: 13 residues. The CDR3 reads CASSRMVNTEAFF. DNA of the CDR3: TGTGCCAGCAGTCGTATGGTTAACACTGAAGCTTTCTTT.

V gene TRBV7-2 combines with J gene TRBJ1-1; 9 bases map to TRBD1. V dropped 5 bases and J dropped 2; count of bases not matched to a gene: 6. From germline, CDR1 is SGHTA and CDR2 FQGNSA. CDR3 length: 15 residues. The CDR3, as DNA: TGTGCCAGCAGCCCGGGGACAGGGCACAACACTGAAGCTTTCTTT. This translates into CASSPGTGHNTEAFF.

The chain links TRBV28 to TRBJ1-4; TRBD1 might be the D (5 bases). Germline CDR1 is MDHEN and CDR2 is SYDVKM. CDR3 length: 15 residues. Trimming took 4 bases from V and 5 from J, leaving 14 bases between them. The CDR3 is CASSSLGTANEKLFF. The CDR3 DNA sequence: TGTGCCAGCAGTTCTCTCGGGACGGCGAATGAAAAACTGTTTTTT.

This clone was picked up one time. A much more abundant neighbour one base away suggests this may be a read error. This chain links TRBV5-6 with TRBJ1-6; 10 bases map to TRBD1. The CDR3 has 15 residues. J gave up 11 bases and V 2 bases, and 7 bases lay outside the gene matches. Germline V CDR1 and CDR2: SGHDT, YYEEEE. DNA for the CDR3: TGTGCCAGCAGCTTCGGGACAGGGGTAAATCCACCCCTCCACTTT. As protein: CASSFGTGVNPPLHF.

This sequence joins TRBV2 and TRBJ1-2; 8 bases are shared with TRBD1. CDR1 SNHLY and CDR2 FYNNEI come from the germline V gene. With 8 bases clipped from V and 3 bases from J, the junction kept 2 bases outside the gene matches. The CDR3 has 12 amino acids. The CDR3 nucleotides read TGTGCCAGCGGGACAGGCGACTATGGCTACACCTTC. This sequence encodes CASGTGDYGYTF.

This clone was observed a few times. The rearrangement uses TRBV5-4 and TRBJ1-2, with D perhaps TRBD1 (5 bases). The ends were cut back, 0 bases at V and 4 bases at J, with 10 bases in the middle. CDR3 length: 14 amino acids. Germline-derived CDR1 and CDR2 are SGHNT and YYREEE (reference sequence). CDR3 in DNA: TGTGCCAGCAGCTTGGAGGGGAGCGGCTATGGCTACACCTTC. Its translation: CASSLEGSGYGYTF.

CDR3 in amino acids: CASSEAGANVLTF. In DNA, the CDR3 is TGCGCCAGCAGTGAGGCCGGGGCCAACGTCCTGACTTTC. V is TRBV10-1 and J is TRBJ2-6; D is unclear. Germline V lookup: CDR1 WNHNN, CDR2 SYGVQD (reference sequence). The CDR3 spans 13 residues. The V end lost 2 bases, the J end lost 4 bases, and 3 bases lay between the germline ends.

In this sample, this clone turned up once. This chain links TRBV30 with TRBJ1-1, with no clear D. Germline CDR1 and CDR2: GTSNPN and SVGIG (reference sequence). V was trimmed by 0 bases and J by 7 bases, leaving 9 bases between them. The length of the CDR3 is 12 residues. The CDR3 region is CAWSVLEDEAFF. CDR3 coding DNA: TGTGCCTGGAGTGTACTAGAAGATGAAGCTTTCTTT.

This chain uses TRBV4-1 with TRBJ2-1, with 9 nucleotides matching TRBD2. Germline V gene data show CDR1 as MGHRA and CDR2 as YSYEKL. After removal of 1 base from V and 8 bases from J, the junction contained 6 bases not matched to a gene. The CDR3 has 15 amino acids. The CDR3 region is CASSQVGLARDEQFF. The CDR3 nucleotides read TGCGCCAGCAGCCAAGTGGGACTAGCTCGGGATGAGCAGTTCTTC.

V is TRBV6-6 and J is TRBJ2-5, with D possibly called TRBD1 or TRBD2 (6 bases each). The CDR3 length is 15 residues. The ends were cut back, 7 bases at V and 2 bases at J, with 17 bases in the middle. Germline lookup yields CDR1 MNHNY and CDR2 SVGAGI (reference sequence). The CDR3 DNA follows: TGTGCCAGCACTCAGGGGAGGAAAGTTCAAGAGACCCAGTACTTC. Its protein product is CASTQGRKVQETQYF.